This is a list of T cell receptor beta chains from one sample in a study of T cell changes during pregnancy in multiple sclerosis. The table came from immunoSEQ multiplex PCR; TCRdb's copy has only in-frame clones and leaves some out. Altogether 39,000 or so clones are present, around 93% being singletons, with the ten largest covering roughly 8.1%. The sequenced sample was CD8+ T cells from peripheral blood mononuclear cells, obtained in the third trimester of pregnancy. Receptors originate from a female donor with multiple sclerosis, enrolled in a pregnancy study. Each CDR3 is given with its conserved first and last residue. D genes are given only for firm matches. Only part of the rows carry a size: once, few, many, or a class if the clone is expanded.

>TRBV5-1|NA|TRBJ1-2|TRBD1
CASSPGQSLNYGYTF
TGCGCCAGCAGCCCGGGACAGAGCCTTAACTATGGCTACACCTTC
>TRBV27|NA|TRBJ2-2|NA
CASSVGNTGELFF
TGTGCCAGCAGTGTCGGGAACACCGGGGAGCTGTTTTTT
>TRBV9|NA|TRBJ2-1|TRBD1
CASSVGPDRVYNEQFF
TGTGCCAGCAGCGTAGGTCCGGACAGGGTTTACAATGAGCAGTTCTTC
>TRBV7-9|NA|TRBJ2-7|NA
CASSPDGTRKYF
TGTGCCAGCAGTCCCGACGGGACTCGTAAGTACTTC
>TRBV7-9|NA|TRBJ2-7|TRBD2
CASSLVRLADTYEQYF
TGTGCCAGCAGCTTAGTCAGGCTAGCGGATACCTACGAGCAGTACTTC
>TRBV30|NA|TRBJ2-6|TRBD1
CAWSGTGVSGANVLTF
TGTGCCTGGAGCGGGACAGGGGTTTCTGGGGCCAACGTCCTGACTTTC
>TRBV10-3|NA|TRBJ1-1|TRBD1
CAISEWATGAYRGRLGAEAFF
TGTGCCATCAGTGAGTGGGCGACAGGTGCTTACAGGGGAAGGTTGGGGGCTGAAGCTTTCTTT
>TRBV27|once|TRBJ2-1|NA
CASSQSSSLASSYNEQFF
TGTGCCAGCAGCCAGAGTAGCAGTTTGGCTTCCTCCTACAATGAGCAGTTCTTC
>TRBV27|NA|TRBJ2-7|TRBD1
CASSLHGQGIYEQYF
TGTGCCAGCAGTCTCCACGGACAGGGAATTTACGAGCAGTACTTC
>TRBV6-1|NA|TRBJ2-7|TRBD2
CASTVTSGLSYEQYF
TGTGCCAGCACGGTAACTAGCGGATTATCCTACGAGCAGTACTTC
>TRBV4-1|NA|TRBJ2-7|TRBD2
CASSQTGTSGYEQYF
TGCGCCAGCAGCCAAACCGGGACTAGCGGCTACGAGCAGTACTTC
>TRBV27|once|TRBJ1-1|NA
CASSLSWGVMNTEAFF
TGTGCCAGCAGTTTATCGTGGGGGGTCATGAACACTGAAGCTTTCTTT
>TRBV15|NA|TRBJ1-5|NA
CATSRDRRQPQHF
TGTGCCACCAGCAGAGATCGGAGGCAGCCCCAGCATTTT
>TRBV15|once|TRBJ2-7|TRBD1
CATSRVGTDEQYF
TGTGCCACCAGCAGAGTTGGGACAGACGAGCAGTACTTC
>TRBV27|NA|TRBJ2-2|TRBD1
CASSPQDRVGTGELFF
TGTGCCAGCAGTCCCCAGGACAGGGTCGGAACCGGGGAGCTGTTTTTT
>TRBV27|NA|TRBJ2-6|TRBD1
CASSLWGQGPSGANVLTF
TGTGCCAGCAGTTTATGGGGACAGGGGCCCTCTGGGGCCAACGTCCTGACTTTC
>TRBV6-6|NA|TRBJ2-7|TRBD2
CASSIGTSNDYEQYF
TGTGCCAGCAGCATCGGGACTAGCAACGACTACGAGCAGTACTTC
>TRBV5-4|NA|TRBJ1-3|NA
CASRDGQIGNTIYF
TGTGCCAGCAGGGACGGACAGATTGGAAACACCATATATTTT
>TRBV4-3|NA|TRBJ2-7|NA
CASSQSFIEGTSYEQYF
TGCGCCAGCAGCCAAAGTTTTATAGAGGGTACCTCCTACGAGCAGTACTTC
>TRBV27|NA|TRBJ1-5|NA
CASSWAGDSNQPQHF
TGTGCCAGCAGCTGGGCAGGGGATAGCAATCAGCCCCAGCATTTT
>TRBV7-2|NA|TRBJ2-2|NA
CASSLARPSTGSGTGELFF
TGTGCCAGCAGCTTAGCGCGTCCTTCAACAGGGTCGGGCACCGGGGAGCTGTTTTTT
>TRBV9|NA|TRBJ1-2|NA
CASRGAGPDGYTF
TGTGCCAGCAGAGGAGCAGGGCCTGATGGCTACACCTTC
>TRBV4-1|NA|TRBJ2-1|NA
CASSQDLRGGNEQFF
TGCGCCAGCAGCCAAGATCTTCGAGGGGGCAATGAGCAGTTCTTC
>TRBV5-4|NA|TRBJ2-1|TRBD1
CASSYSGTANNEQFF
TGTGCCAGCAGCTACTCCGGGACAGCGAACAATGAGCAGTTCTTC
>TRBV29-1|NA|TRBJ2-2|TRBD1
CSVLPPDRVNTGELFF
TGCAGCGTTCTCCCCCCGGACAGGGTAAATACCGGGGAGCTGTTTTTT
>TRBV7-9|NA|TRBJ2-7|TRBD2
CASSSGTSGRPYEQYF
TGTGCCAGCAGCTCTGGGACTAGCGGGCGACCCTACGAGCAGTACTTC
>TRBV20-1|NA|TRBJ2-3|NA
CSAMRETQYF
TGCAGTGCTATGAGGGAAACGCAGTATTTT
>TRBV7-9|NA|TRBJ1-2|NA
CASSLSAPRGYTF
TGTGCCAGCAGCTTAAGTGCCCCGCGGGGCTACACCTTC
>TRBV19|once|TRBJ2-7|NA
CASTSGAEQYF
TGTGCCAGTACCTCCGGTGCCGAGCAGTACTTC
>TRBV23-1|NA|TRBJ1-2|NA
CASNLGRRQSNYGYTF
TGCGCCAGCAACCTCGGGAGGCGACAATCAAACTATGGCTACACCTTC
>TRBV9|NA|TRBJ2-1|TRBD2
CASTKQQGLAGSNEQFF
TGTGCCAGCACCAAACAACAGGGACTAGCGGGATCAAATGAGCAGTTCTTC
>TRBV4-1|NA|TRBJ1-3|NA
CASSLQGTGNTIYF
TGCGCCAGCAGCCTACAGGGAACTGGAAACACCATATATTTT
>TRBV27|once|TRBJ1-1|NA
CASSFTGGTEAFF
TGTGCCAGCAGTTTTACGGGGGGCACTGAAGCTTTCTTT
>TRBV28|few|TRBJ2-7|TRBD1
CASAGTGPNEQYF
TGTGCCAGCGCGGGGACAGGGCCAAACGAGCAGTACTTC
>TRBV13|NA|TRBJ2-3|TRBD2
CASSLDPSGRADTQYF
TGTGCCAGCAGCTTAGACCCTAGCGGGAGAGCAGATACGCAGTATTTT
>TRBV5-1|NA|TRBJ2-7|TRBD1
CASTWTGSTYEQYF
TGCGCCAGCACCTGGACAGGGTCTACCTACGAGCAGTACTTC
>TRBV6-5|NA|TRBJ1-5|TRBD1
CASSQGQGDQPQHF
TGTGCCAGCAGCCAGGGACAGGGAGATCAGCCCCAGCATTTT
>TRBV27|NA|TRBJ2-7|TRBD2
CASRPGGASYEQYF
TGTGCCAGCAGGCCGGGGGGGGCATCCTACGAGCAGTACTTC
>TRBV6-1|NA|TRBJ2-1|TRBD2
CASSGGLAPRSSYNEQFF
TGTGCCAGCAGTGGAGGACTAGCACCCAGGAGCTCCTACAATGAGCAGTTCTTC
>TRBV6-5|NA|TRBJ1-5|NA
CASSTQGRNQPQHF
TGTGCCAGCAGTACACAGGGCCGCAATCAGCCCCAGCATTTT
>TRBV9|NA|TRBJ2-1|NA
CASSLTPAAFNEQFF
TGTGCCAGCAGCCTAACCCCAGCGGCTTTCAATGAGCAGTTCTTC
>TRBV6-5|NA|TRBJ2-1|TRBD2
CASSYQAGVTNEQFF
TGTGCCAGCAGTTATCAAGCGGGAGTCACCAATGAGCAGTTCTTC
>TRBV6-1|NA|TRBJ1-1|NA
CASSEAPGRTEAFF
TGTGCCAGCAGTGAAGCGCCCGGGAGGACTGAAGCTTTCTTT
>TRBV6-5|NA|TRBJ2-2|TRBD2
CASTVAGAGGELFF
TGTGCCAGCACCGTAGCGGGAGCAGGCGGGGAGCTGTTTTTT
>TRBV4-1|NA|TRBJ2-7|TRBD2
CASSSESGRWYEQYF
TGCGCCAGCAGCTCAGAGAGCGGGAGGTGGTACGAGCAGTACTTC
>TRBV5-1|few|TRBJ1-1|NA
CASSLQQGYTEAFF
TGCGCCAGCAGCCTACAACAGGGTTACACTGAAGCTTTCTTT
>TRBV19|once|TRBJ2-7|NA
CASRGGQPEQYF
TGTGCCAGTAGGGGGGGACAGCCCGAGCAGTACTTC
>TRBV4-1|NA|TRBJ2-7|NA
CASSWSASDAYEQYF
TGCGCCAGCAGTTGGTCGGCTAGCGACGCCTACGAGCAGTACTTC